Given below is one TCR beta chain in context. What it binds is unknown. This record comes from a study of tumor-infiltrating lymphocytes in localized non-small cell lung cancer. Study summary: Tumor tissue and non-adjacent uninvolved lung came from each patient. Notes on the study in general: No T-cell fraction difference was seen between IM1 and IM2 tumors. Only some patients had TCR sequencing, depending on available tissue. Different pieces of the same tissue went to different assays, confounding technical variation with intratumor heterogeneity.

Libraries were prepared by immunoSEQ multiplex PCR; TCRdb keeps only in-frame clonotypes and omits some of them. The sample records 8,000 to 10,000 clones, approximately 80% being singletons. V dropped 2 bases and J dropped 6 bases, with 12 bases sitting between them. The CDR3 contains 14 residues. CDR1 and CDR2 (germline): MNHEY, SVGAGI. What was sequenced was uninvolved lung tissue not adjacent to the tumor. V gene TRBV6-5 combines with J gene TRBJ2-3, with a tentative D call TRBD1 (5 bases). This receptor was taken from a human donor with non-small cell lung cancer. CDR3 nucleotide sequence: TGTGCCAGCAGTTACGACTGGACATTGGATACGCAGTATTTT. This codes for CASSYDWTLDTQYF.